Following are 24 T cell receptor beta chains from one sample sequenced in a study of control samples from healthy donors and cancer patients. TCRdb's table, derived via immunoSEQ multiplex PCR, lists solely in-frame clones and lacks some. Seen here are around 250,000 clones, around 79% observed once, and the top ten hold about 14%. Sequenced input: PBMCs. These receptors originate from a woman aged 55 to 70 with lung cancer.

The chain recombines TRBV28 with TRBJ2-7; the match to TRBD1 covers 7 bases. In germline, CDR1 is MDHEN, CDR2 SYDVKM. V lost 4 bases, J lost 2 bases, and 8 bases stayed unmatched. There are 15 residues in the CDR3. The CDR3 sequence is CASSSTGAAAYEQYF. The CDR3 nucleotides are TGTGCCAGCAGTTCAACAGGGGCCGCAGCCTACGAGCAGTACTTC.

The genes are TRBV9 and TRBJ2-7; 10 bases fit TRBD2. This CDR3 comprises 15 residues. V dropped 1 base and J dropped 5; count of bases not matched to a gene: 6. CDR1 and CDR2 (germline): SGDLS, YYNGEE. CDR3: CASSVSPSGSDEQYF. The CDR3 bases are TGTGCCAGCAGCGTAAGCCCTAGCGGGAGTGACGAGCAGTACTTC.

The V gene is TRBV4-2, the J gene TRBJ2-7, with D tentatively TRBD2 (6 bases). In germline, CDR1 is LGHNA, CDR2 YNFKEQ. This CDR3 comprises 15 residues. V dropped 0 bases and J dropped 5 bases, with 14 bases sitting between them. The CDR3 spells CASSQDLGSSNEQYF. The CDR3 DNA sequence: TGTGCCAGCAGCCAAGATCTCGGGAGTAGCAACGAGCAGTACTTC.

This clone ranks as medium-sized. The chain is built from TRBV6-1 and TRBJ1-4; D is unresolved. CDR3 length: 19 amino acids. Germline CDR1 MNHNS, CDR2 SASEGT. The ends were cut back, 0 bases at V and 5 bases at J, with 22 bases in the middle. The CDR3 DNA is TGTGCCAGCAGTGAAGCACTGACGGACCGACCCTTGCAAAATGAAAAACTGTTTTTT. The encoded protein is CASSEALTDRPLQNEKLFF.

About this clone itself: Other DNA sequences in the sample encode the same CDR3. The chain combines TRBV3-1 (or the pseudogene TRBV3-2) with TRBJ2-4; a possible D gene is TRBD2 (5 bases). Germline loops: CDR1 LGHDT, CDR2 YNNKEL (reference sequence). The CDR3 is made up of 15 amino acids. Trimming took 3 bases from V and 0 from J, leaving 9 bases between them. The chain's CDR3 is CASSQGGLAKNIQYF. The CDR3, as DNA: TGTGCCAGCAGCCAGGGCGGGCTAGCCAAAAACATTCAGTACTTC.

The chain couples TRBV7-9 to TRBJ2-5; D not certain. CDR3 length: 15 amino acids. The V end was cut by 1 base, the J end by 4 bases, with 13 bases between. Germline lookup yields CDR1 SEHNR and CDR2 FQNEAQ (reference sequence). The CDR3 region has the DNA TGTGCCAGCAGCTTAGGGGCCCCTCGGACAGAGACCCAGTACTTC. Translated, it gives CASSLGAPRTETQYF.

This clone showed up just once. The chain recombines TRBV7-3 with TRBJ2-1; 14 positions match TRBD2. CDR1 is SGHTA, CDR2 FQGTGA, per germline. With 1 base clipped from V and 7 bases from J, the junction kept 3 bases outside the gene matches. This CDR3 contains 16 residues. The DNA of the CDR3 is TGTGCCAGCAGCTTAATGGGACTAGCGGGGGTGAATGAGCAGTTCTTC. Amino acids: CASSLMGLAGVNEQFF.

The rearrangement uses TRBV5-1 and TRBJ2-3; 10 positions agree with TRBD1. The CDR3 sequence is 13 residues long. Germline trimming cut 3 bases from V and 11 bases from J; bases unmatched to any gene: 6. Germline CDR1 is SGHRS and CDR2 is YFSETQ. The DNA for the CDR3 is TGCGCCAGCAGCTCCGCGGACAGGGGGTTGCAGTATTTT. Protein sequence: CASSSADRGLQYF.

This chain links TRBV4-1 with TRBJ2-7; D unresolved. The CDR3 length is 15 residues. The V gene's germline CDR1 is MGHRA and CDR2 YSYEKL. Trimming stripped 5 bases from V and 2 bases from J, with 16 bases between. The CDR3 coding sequence is TGCGCCAGCAGCGAACGCTTAACACCGACCTACGAGCAGTACTTC. This gives the protein CASSERLTPTYEQYF.

This clone has only one observation. This chain uses TRBV10-3 with TRBJ1-2, with D possibly matching TRBD1 (6 bases). The CDR3 is 15 amino acids. Trimming shortened V by 0 bases and J by 3 bases, and 11 bases separated the two germline ends. Germline CDR1 is ENHRY and CDR2 is SYGVKD. The CDR3 is CAISESNRADYGYTF. The CDR3 nucleotides are TGTGCCATCAGTGAGTCGAACAGGGCGGACTATGGCTACACCTTC.

The gene calls are TRBV7-6 and TRBJ2-7; a weak D match, TRBD2 (7 bases). The CDR3 consists of 18 residues. Trimming left V 2 bases short and J 3 bases short, with 23 bases between. In germline, CDR1 is SGHVS, CDR2 FNYEAQ. The CDR3 sequence is CASSLRGASGTQLYEQYF. For the CDR3, the DNA is TGTGCCAGCAGCTTACGGGGGGCCTCCGGGACACAGCTCTACGAGCAGTACTTC.

This clone appeared a single time. The V gene is TRBV7-2, the J gene TRBJ2-3; D gene unclear. The CDR3 runs to 12 residues. V gave up 2 bases and J gave up 5 bases, with 5 bases separating them. CDR1 and CDR2 (germline): SGHTA, FQGNSA. For the CDR3, the DNA is TGTGCCAGCAGCTTACCAGGAGATACGCAGTATTTT. As protein: CASSLPGDTQYF. Complete variable domain (other parts from reference TRBV7-2 and TRBJ2-3): GAGVSQSPSNKVTEKGKDVELRCDPISGHTALYWYRQSLGQGLEFLIYFQGNSAPDKSGLPSDRFSAERTGGSVSTLTIQRTQQEDSAVYLCASSLPGDTQYFGPGTRLTVL.

This clone has just one count. The CDR3 nucleotides read TGTGCCAGCTCACCAAGTAGGTGGGGGTACGACAATGAGCAGTTCTTC. Translated, it gives CASSPSRWGYDNEQFF. The chain carries TRBV18 and TRBJ2-1; D is tentatively TRBD1 or TRBD2 (5 bases each). The CDR3 is 16 amino acids. Germline-derived CDR1 and CDR2 are KGHSH and LQKENI. V lost 2 bases to trimming and J lost 5 bases, with 16 bases between them.

This clone was recorded once. The chain has TRBV2 and TRBJ2-7; unclear D gene. This CDR3 contains 16 residues. Germline values: CDR1 SNHLY, CDR2 FYNNEI. The germline V and J ends were trimmed by 2 bases and 3 bases, with 17 bases remaining between them. Here the CDR3 DNA reads TGTGCCAGCAGTGAATATTTTGCCGCTCCTTTCTACGAGCAGTACTTC. Its protein is CASSEYFAAPFYEQYF.

This clone was detected a few times. V is TRBV2 and J is TRBJ1-4, with D possibly matching TRBD1 (5 bases). Germline V gene sequence: CDR1 SNHLY, CDR2 FYNNEI. The CDR3 has 17 amino acids. Trimming shortened V by 2 bases and J by 4 bases, and 17 bases separated the two germline ends. This CDR3 is CASSESAGSGLNEKLFF. CDR3 nucleotide sequence: TGTGCCAGCAGTGAAAGTGCAGGTTCGGGACTTAATGAAAAACTGTTTTTT.

The chain recombines TRBV2 with TRBJ2-2; unclear D gene. Trimming left V 4 bases short and J 4 bases short, with 4 bases between. Germline loops: CDR1 SNHLY, CDR2 FYNNEI. The CDR3 has 12 residues. CDR3 DNA: TGTGCCAGCAGTGGGTTCACCGGGGAGCTGTTTTTT. This codes for CASSGFTGELFF. Complete variable domain (other parts from reference TRBV2 and TRBJ2-2): EPEVTQTPSHQVTQMGQEVILRCVPISNHLYFYWYRQILGQKVEFLVSFYNNEISEKSEIFDDQFSVERPDGSNFTLKIRSTKLEDSAMYFCASSGFTGELFFGEGSRLTVL.

The rearrangement uses TRBV10-3 and TRBJ2-1; TRBD2 matches 13 bases. This CDR3 comprises 16 residues. The V and J ends lost 0 bases and 9 bases, in that order; junction bases with no gene match: 5. Germline V gives CDR1 ENHRY, CDR2 SYGVKD. CDR3 nucleotides: TGTGCCATCAGTGAGTCGACGGGACTAGCGGGACGTGAGCAGTTCTTC. Its protein product is CAISESTGLAGREQFF.

V usage is TRBV10-3 and J usage is TRBJ2-2; the D is unclear. Germline CDR1 reads ENHRY; CDR2 reads SYGVKD. There are 11 residues in the CDR3. V was pared by 9 bases and J by 5 bases, with 7 bases between. CDR3 region: CAIADTGELFF. CDR3 DNA sequence: TGTGCCATTGCGGATACCGGGGAGCTGTTTTTT.

This chain connects TRBV24-1 to TRBJ2-3, with D possibly being TRBD2 (5 bases). CDR3 length: 15 amino acids. The ends were cut back, 3 bases at V and 4 bases at J, with 13 bases in the middle. The V gene's germline CDR1 is KGHDR and CDR2 SFDVKD. CDR3 coding DNA: TGTGCCACCAGTGATGTGGGAGATTCCCCAGATACGCAGTATTTT. Translated, it gives CATSDVGDSPDTQYF.

In its sample, this clone was seen many times. V gene TRBV10-2 combines with J gene TRBJ2-7; the match to TRBD1 covers 7 bases. CDR1 is WSHSY and CDR2 is SAAADI in the germline V gene. Trimming took 1 base from V and 3 from J; bases not matched to a gene: 6. This CDR3 has 15 residues. DNA of the CDR3: TGCGCCAGCAGTGAGTTCCCGGGACAGAACTACGAGCAGTACTTC. Protein product: CASSEFPGQNYEQYF.

The chain couples TRBV7-9 to TRBJ1-6; no clear D gene. V lost 5 bases and J 0 bases, leaving 8 bases between the germline ends. The CDR3 length is 15 residues. CDR1 SEHNR and CDR2 FQNEAQ come from the germline V gene (reference sequence). CDR3 coding DNA: TGTGCCAGCAGCGCCCTAAGCTCCTATAATTCACCCCTCCACTTT. Protein: CASSALSSYNSPLHF.

The rearrangement joins TRBV2 to TRBJ1-4; D call uncertain. Germline V gene lookup returns CDR1 SNHLY and CDR2 FYNNEI. The CDR3 spans 11 residues. Trimming left V 6 bases short and J 10 bases short, with 9 bases between. CDR3 nucleotides: TGTGCCAGCAGCCCTACCGGAAAACTGTTTTTT. This gives the protein CASSPTGKLFF.

Only one count was recorded for this clone. The chain joins TRBV6-5 to TRBJ1-2; TRBD1 might be the D (5 bases). Germline assignment: CDR1 MNHEY and CDR2 SVGAGI. Trimming removed 4 bases at V and 6 bases at J, with 9 bases between. The CDR3 is 12 residues long. The CDR3, as DNA: TGTGCCAGCAGTTCCCAGACAGATGGCTACACCTTC. This translates into CASSSQTDGYTF.

The chain links TRBV5-4 to TRBJ2-7; D gene uncertain. The V and J ends lost 0 bases and 1 base respectively, with 11 bases between them. The CDR3 is made up of 15 amino acids. The V gene's germline CDR1 is SGHNT and CDR2 YYREEE (reference sequence). CDR3 sequence (DNA): TGTGCCAGCAGCTTGGGTTTAATCCCATCCTACGAGCAGTACTTC. Amino acid sequence: CASSLGLIPSYEQYF.